This T cell receptor beta chain was identified in a study of control samples from healthy donors and cancer patients. The repertoire was sequenced with immunoSEQ multiplex PCR; TCRdb's copy has only in-frame clones and lacks some. Here the sample spans 110,000 to 150,000 clones, over 85% being singletons. The sequence derives from a man younger than 45 in good health. Material for sequencing was blood.

The CDR3, as DNA: TGTGCCAGCAGCAGTCAGGGGATGATGGCTAATGAAAAACTGTTTTTT. As protein: CASSSQGMMANEKLFF. The chain recombines TRBV7-2 with TRBJ1-4; perhaps TRBD1 as D (6 bases). Germline lookup yields CDR1 SGHTA and CDR2 FQGNSA. The CDR3 is made up of 16 amino acids. The V end was cut by 5 bases, the J end by 3 bases, with 16 bases between.